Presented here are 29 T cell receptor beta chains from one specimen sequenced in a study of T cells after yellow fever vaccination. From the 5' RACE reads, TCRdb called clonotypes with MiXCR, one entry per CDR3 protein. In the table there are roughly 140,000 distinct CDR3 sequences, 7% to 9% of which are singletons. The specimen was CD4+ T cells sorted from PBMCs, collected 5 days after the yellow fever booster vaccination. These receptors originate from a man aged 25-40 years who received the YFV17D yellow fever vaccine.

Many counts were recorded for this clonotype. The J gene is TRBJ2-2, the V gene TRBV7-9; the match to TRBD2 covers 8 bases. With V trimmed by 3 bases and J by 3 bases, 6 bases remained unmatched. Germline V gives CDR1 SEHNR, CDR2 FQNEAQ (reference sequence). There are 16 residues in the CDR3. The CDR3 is CASSFGSGSHTGELFF. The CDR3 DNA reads TGTGCCAGCAGCTTCGGGAGCGGGAGTCACACCGGGGAGCTGTTTTTT.

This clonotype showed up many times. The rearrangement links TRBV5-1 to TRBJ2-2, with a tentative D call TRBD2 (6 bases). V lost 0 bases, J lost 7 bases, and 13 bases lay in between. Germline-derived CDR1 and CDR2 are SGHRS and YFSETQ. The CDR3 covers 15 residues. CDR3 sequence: CASSLVSDGGGELFF. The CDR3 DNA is TGCGCCAGCAGCTTGGTGTCCGACGGGGGCGGGGAGCTGTTTTTT.

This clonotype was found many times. In DNA form, the CDR3 reads TGTGCCACCCAAAAGGGGGGACAGGGAGGGGAGCATTTT. This gives the protein CATQKGGQGGEHF. The chain joins TRBV28 to TRBJ1-5, with 9 nucleotides matching TRBD1. Germline V lookup: CDR1 MDHEN, CDR2 SYDVKM. V dropped 10 bases and J dropped 14; count of bases not matched to a gene: 15. The CDR3 runs to 13 residues.

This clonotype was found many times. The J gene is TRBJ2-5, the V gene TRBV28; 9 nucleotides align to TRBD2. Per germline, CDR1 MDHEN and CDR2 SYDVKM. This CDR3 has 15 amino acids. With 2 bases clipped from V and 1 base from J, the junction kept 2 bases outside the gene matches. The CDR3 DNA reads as TGTGCCAGCAGTTTAGCGGGAGGGTTCCAAGAGACCCAGTACTTC. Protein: CASSLAGGFQETQYF.

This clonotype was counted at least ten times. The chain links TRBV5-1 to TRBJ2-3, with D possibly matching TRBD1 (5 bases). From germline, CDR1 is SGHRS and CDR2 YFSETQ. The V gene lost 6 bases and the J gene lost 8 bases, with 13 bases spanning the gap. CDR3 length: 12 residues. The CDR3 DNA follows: TGCGCCAGCAAGGGGCCCGACTCTACGCAGTATTTT. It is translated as CASKGPDSTQYF.

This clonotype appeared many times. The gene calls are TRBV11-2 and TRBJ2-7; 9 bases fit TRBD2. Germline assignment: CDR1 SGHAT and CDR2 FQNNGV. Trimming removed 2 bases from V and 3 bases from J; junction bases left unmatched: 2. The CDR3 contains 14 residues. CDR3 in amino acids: CASSLRTSDYEQYF. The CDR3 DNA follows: TGTGCCAGCAGCTTACGGACTAGCGACTACGAGCAGTACTTC.

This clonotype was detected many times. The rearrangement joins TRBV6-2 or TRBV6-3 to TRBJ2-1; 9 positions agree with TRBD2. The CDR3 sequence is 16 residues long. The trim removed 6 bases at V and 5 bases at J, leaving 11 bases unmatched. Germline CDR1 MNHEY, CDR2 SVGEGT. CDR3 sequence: CASRRVAGVGHNEQFF. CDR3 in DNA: TGTGCCAGCAGACGAGTAGCGGGAGTTGGCCACAATGAGCAGTTCTTC.

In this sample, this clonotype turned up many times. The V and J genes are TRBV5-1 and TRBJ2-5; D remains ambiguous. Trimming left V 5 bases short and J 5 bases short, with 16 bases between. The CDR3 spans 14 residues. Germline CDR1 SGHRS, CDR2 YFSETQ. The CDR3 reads CASSVGPMVETQYF. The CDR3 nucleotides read TGCGCCAGCAGTGTTGGCCCCATGGTGGAGACCCAGTACTTC. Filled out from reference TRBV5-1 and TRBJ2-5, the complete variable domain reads KAGVTQTPRYLIKTRGQQVTLSCSPISGHRSVSWYQQTPGQGLQFLFEYFSETQRNKGNFPGRFSGRQFSNSRSEMNVSTLELGDSALYLCASSVGPMVETQYFGPGTRLLVL.

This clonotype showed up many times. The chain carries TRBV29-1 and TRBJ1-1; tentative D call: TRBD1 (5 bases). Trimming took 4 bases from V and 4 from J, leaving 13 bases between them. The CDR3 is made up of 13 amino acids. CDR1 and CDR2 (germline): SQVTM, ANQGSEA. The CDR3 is CSVVRGEGTEAFF. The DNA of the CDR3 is TGCAGCGTTGTAAGAGGGGAAGGCACTGAAGCTTTCTTT.

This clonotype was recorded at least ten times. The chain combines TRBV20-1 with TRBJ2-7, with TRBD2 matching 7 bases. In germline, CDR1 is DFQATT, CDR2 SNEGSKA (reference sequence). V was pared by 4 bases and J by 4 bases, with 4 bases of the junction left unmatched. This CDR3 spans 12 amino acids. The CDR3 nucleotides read TGCAGTGCTAAGGCGGGAGCGTACGAGCAGTACTTC. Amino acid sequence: CSAKAGAYEQYF.

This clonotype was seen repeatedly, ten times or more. The CDR3 DNA sequence: TGTGCCAGCAGTTTAGGCAGGGGGGGCGAAGATACGCAGTATTTT. It encodes CASSLGRGGEDTQYF. The chain couples TRBV12-3 or TRBV12-4 to TRBJ2-3, with D perhaps given as TRBD1 or TRBD2 (7 bases each). V lost 1 base and J 5 bases, leaving 13 bases between the germline ends. The CDR3 sequence is 15 residues long.

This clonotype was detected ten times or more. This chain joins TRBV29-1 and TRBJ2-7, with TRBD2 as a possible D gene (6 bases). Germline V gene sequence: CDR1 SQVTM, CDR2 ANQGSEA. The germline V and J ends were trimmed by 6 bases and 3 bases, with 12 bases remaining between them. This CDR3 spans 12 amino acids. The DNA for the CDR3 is TGCAGCGTATTTAGCGGAGTCTACGAGCAGTACTTC. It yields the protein CSVFSGVYEQYF.

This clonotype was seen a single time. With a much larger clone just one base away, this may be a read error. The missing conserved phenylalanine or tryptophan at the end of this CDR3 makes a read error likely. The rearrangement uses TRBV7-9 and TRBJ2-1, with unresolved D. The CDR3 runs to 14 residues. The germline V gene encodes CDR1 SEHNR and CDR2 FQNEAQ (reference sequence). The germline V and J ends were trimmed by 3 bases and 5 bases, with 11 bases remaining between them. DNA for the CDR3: TGTGCCAGCAGCTTCCAAGGGCCGGACAATGAGCAGTTCTTA. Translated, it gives CASSFQGPDNEQFL.

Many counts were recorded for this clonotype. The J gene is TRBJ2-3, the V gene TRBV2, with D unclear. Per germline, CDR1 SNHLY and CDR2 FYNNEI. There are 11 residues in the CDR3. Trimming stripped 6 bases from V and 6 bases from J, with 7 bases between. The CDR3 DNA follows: TGTGCCAGCAGGGGTCCGGATACGCAGTATTTT. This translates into CASRGPDTQYF.

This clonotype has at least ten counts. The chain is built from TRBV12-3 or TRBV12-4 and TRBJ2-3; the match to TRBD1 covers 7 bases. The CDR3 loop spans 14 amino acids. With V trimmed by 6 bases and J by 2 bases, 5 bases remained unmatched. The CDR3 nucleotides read TGTGCCAGCAGCCAGGACAGGTCCACAGATACGCAGTATTTT. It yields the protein CASSQDRSTDTQYF.

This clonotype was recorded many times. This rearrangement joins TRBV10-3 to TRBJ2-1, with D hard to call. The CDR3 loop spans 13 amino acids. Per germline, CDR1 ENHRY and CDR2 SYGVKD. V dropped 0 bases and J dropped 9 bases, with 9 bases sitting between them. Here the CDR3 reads CAISESFDLEQFF. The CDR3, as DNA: TGTGCCATCAGTGAGTCTTTCGACCTTGAGCAGTTCTTC.

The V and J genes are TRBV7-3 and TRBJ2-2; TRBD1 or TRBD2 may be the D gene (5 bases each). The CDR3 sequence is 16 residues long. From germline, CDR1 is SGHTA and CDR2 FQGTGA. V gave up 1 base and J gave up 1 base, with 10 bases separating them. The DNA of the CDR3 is TGTGCCAGCAGCTTAATTGGGACCCGGAACACCGGGGAGCTGTTTTTT. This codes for CASSLIGTRNTGELFF. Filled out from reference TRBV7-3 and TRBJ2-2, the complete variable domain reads GAGVSQTPSNKVTEKGKYVELRCDPISGHTALYWYRQSLGQGPEFLIYFQGTGAADDSGLPNDRFFAVRPEGSVSTLKIQRTERGDSAVYLCASSLIGTRNTGELFFGEGSRLTVL.

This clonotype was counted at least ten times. The CDR3 region has the DNA TGCGCCAGCAGCGTTTTACCGGGGAACAATGAGCAGTTCTTC. Translated, it gives CASSVLPGNNEQFF. The gene calls are TRBV5-1 and TRBJ2-1; possible D gene TRBD2, 5 bases. The CDR3 has 14 amino acids. The germline V and J ends were trimmed by 4 bases and 5 bases, with 13 bases remaining between them. Germline CDR1 and CDR2: SGHRS and YFSETQ.

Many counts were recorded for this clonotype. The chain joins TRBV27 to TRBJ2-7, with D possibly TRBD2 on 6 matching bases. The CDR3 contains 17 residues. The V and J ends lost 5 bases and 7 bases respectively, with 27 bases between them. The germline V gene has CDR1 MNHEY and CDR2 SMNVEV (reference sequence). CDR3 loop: CASSPIPGRQFRGEQYF. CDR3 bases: TGTGCCAGCAGTCCAATACCGGGACGGCAATTTCGGGGGGAGCAGTACTTC.

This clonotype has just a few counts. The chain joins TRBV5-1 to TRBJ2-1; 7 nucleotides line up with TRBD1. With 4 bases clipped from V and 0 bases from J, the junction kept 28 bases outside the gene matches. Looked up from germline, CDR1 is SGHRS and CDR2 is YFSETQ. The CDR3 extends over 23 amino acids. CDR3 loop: CASSQKQGKFLLGYLSSYNEQFF. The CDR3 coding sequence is TGCGCCAGCAGCCAAAAACAGGGGAAGTTTCTATTGGGATACCTAAGCTCCTACAATGAGCAGTTCTTC.

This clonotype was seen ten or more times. CDR3 bases: TGTGCCAGCAGCTTATCGGGACTAGCGGGATTAGGCGGATACAATGAGCAGTTCTTC. Protein product: CASSLSGLAGLGGYNEQFF. This sequence joins TRBV7-2 and TRBJ2-1; 13 bases fit TRBD2. Losses at the gene ends were 2 bases for V and 4 bases for J; bases not matched to a gene: 11. Germline CDR1 reads SGHTA; CDR2 reads FQGNSA. The length of the CDR3 is 19 residues.

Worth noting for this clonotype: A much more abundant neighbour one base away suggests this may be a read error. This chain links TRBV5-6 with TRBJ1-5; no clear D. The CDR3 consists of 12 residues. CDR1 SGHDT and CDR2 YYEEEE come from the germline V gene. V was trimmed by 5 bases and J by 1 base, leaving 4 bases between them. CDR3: CASRISNQPQHF. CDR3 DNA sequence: TGTGCCAGCAGAATCAGCAATCAGCCCCAGCATTTT. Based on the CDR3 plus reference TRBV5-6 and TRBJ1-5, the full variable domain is DAGVTQSPTHLIKTRGQQVTLRCSPKSGHDTVSWYQQALGQGPQFIFQYYEEEERQRGNFPDRFSGHQFPNYSSELNVNALLLGDSALYLCASRISNQPQHFGDGTRLSIL.

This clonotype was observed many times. The CDR3 sequence: CASSRLYASEQYF. The DNA for the CDR3 is TGTGCCAGCAGTCGCCTGTATGCTAGCGAGCAGTACTTC. The rearrangement uses TRBV6-6 and TRBJ2-7; the D is unclear. CDR3 size: 13 residues. Trimming stripped 5 bases from V and 6 bases from J, with 14 bases between. Germline V gene data show CDR1 as MNHNY and CDR2 as SVGAGI (reference sequence).

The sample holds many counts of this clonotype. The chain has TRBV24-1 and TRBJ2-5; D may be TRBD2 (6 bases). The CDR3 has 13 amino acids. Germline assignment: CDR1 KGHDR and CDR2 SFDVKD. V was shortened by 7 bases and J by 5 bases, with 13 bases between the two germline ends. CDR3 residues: CATSRSGVETQYF. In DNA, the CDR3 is TGTGCCACCAGCCGCTCGGGGGTCGAGACCCAGTACTTC.

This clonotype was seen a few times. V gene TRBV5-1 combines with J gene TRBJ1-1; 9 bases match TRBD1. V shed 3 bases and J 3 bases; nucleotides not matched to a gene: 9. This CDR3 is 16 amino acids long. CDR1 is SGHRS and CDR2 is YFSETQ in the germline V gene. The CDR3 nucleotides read TGCGCCAGCAGCTCCTGGACAGGGGTCGGTTACACTGAAGCTTTCTTT. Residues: CASSSWTGVGYTEAFF.

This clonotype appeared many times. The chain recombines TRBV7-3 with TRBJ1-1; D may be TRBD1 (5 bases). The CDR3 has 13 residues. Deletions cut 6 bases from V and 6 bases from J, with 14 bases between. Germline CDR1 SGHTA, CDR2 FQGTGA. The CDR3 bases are TGTGCCAGCAGGGCCAGGGTGGACGCTGAAGCTTTCTTT. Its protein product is CASRARVDAEAFF.

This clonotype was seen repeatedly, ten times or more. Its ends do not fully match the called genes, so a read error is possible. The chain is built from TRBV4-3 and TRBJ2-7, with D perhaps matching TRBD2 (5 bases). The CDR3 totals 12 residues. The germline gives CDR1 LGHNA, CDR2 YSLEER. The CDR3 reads CASSGSSYEQYF. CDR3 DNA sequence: TGTGCCAGCAGCGGTTCCTCCTACGAGCAGTACTTC.

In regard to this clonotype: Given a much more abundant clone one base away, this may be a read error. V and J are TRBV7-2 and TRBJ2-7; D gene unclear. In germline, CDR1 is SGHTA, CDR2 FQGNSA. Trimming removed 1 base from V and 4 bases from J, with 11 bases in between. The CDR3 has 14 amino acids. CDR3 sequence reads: CASSLVGRFYEQYF. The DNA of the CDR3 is TGTGCCAGCAGCTTAGTCGGCAGATTTTACGAGCAGTACTTC.

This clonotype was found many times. In nucleotides, the CDR3 is TGTGCCAGCAGCTTAAGCCGGGACACAGATACGCAGTATTTT. Protein product: CASSLSRDTDTQYF. The chain employs TRBV7-2 and TRBJ2-3; tentatively, D is TRBD2 (5 bases). CDR3 length: 14 residues. V was shortened by 2 bases and J by 2 bases, with 8 bases between the two germline ends. Germline CDR1 SGHTA, CDR2 FQGNSA.